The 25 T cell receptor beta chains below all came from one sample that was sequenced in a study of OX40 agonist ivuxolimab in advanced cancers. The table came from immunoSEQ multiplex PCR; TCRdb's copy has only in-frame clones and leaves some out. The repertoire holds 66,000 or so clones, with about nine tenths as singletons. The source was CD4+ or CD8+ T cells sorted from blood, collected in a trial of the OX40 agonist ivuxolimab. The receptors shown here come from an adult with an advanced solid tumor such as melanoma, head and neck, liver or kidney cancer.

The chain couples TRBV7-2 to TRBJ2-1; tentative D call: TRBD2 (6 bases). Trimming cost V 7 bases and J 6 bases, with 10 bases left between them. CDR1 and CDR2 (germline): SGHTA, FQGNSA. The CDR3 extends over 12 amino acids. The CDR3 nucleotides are TGTGCCAGCACCCTACTAGCCAATGAGCAGTTCTTC. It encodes CASTLLANEQFF.

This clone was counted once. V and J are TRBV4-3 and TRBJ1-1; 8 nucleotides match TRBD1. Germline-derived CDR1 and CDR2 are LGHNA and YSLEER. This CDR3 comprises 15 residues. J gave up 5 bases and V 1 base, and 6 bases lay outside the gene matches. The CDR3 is CASSQGQGAATEAFF. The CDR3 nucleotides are TGCGCCAGCAGCCAAGGTCAGGGGGCGGCGACTGAAGCTTTCTTT.

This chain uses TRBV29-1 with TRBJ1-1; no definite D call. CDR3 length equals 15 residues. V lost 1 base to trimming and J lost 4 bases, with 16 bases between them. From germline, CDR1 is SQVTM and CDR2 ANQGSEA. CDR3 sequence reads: CSVEVYGVVSTEAFF. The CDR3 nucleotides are TGCAGCGTTGAAGTGTATGGGGTGGTGAGCACTGAAGCTTTCTTT.

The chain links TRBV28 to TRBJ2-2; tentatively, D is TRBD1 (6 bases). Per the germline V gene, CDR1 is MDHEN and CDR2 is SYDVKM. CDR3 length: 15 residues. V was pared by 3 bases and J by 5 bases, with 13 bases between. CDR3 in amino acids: CASSFEQGRTGELFF. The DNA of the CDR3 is TGTGCCAGCAGTTTTGAGCAGGGGCGGACCGGGGAGCTGTTTTTT.

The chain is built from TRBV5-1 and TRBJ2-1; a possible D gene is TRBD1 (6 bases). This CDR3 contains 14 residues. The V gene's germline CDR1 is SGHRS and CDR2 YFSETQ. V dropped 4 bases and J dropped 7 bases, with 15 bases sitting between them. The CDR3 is CASSLGQPQNEQFF. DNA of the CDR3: TGCGCCAGCAGCCTAGGACAGCCCCAGAATGAGCAGTTCTTC.

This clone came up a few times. CDR3 protein: CASGLTTSGRNTGELFF. In nucleotides, the CDR3 is TGTGCTAGTGGTTTGACGACTAGCGGGAGGAACACCGGGGAGCTGTTTTTT. This chain links TRBV12-5 with TRBJ2-2; 12 bases are a match to TRBD2. V was clipped by 2 bases and J by 1 base; unmatched bases: 2. The CDR3 has 17 residues. Per germline, CDR1 LGHNT and CDR2 FRNRAP. The full variable domain, completed using reference TRBV12-5 and TRBJ2-2, is DARVTQTPRHKVTEMGQEVTMRCQPILGHNTVFWYRQTMMQGLELLAYFRNRAPLDDSGMPKDRFSAEMPDATLATLKIQPSEPRDSAVYFCASGLTTSGRNTGELFFGEGSRLTVL.

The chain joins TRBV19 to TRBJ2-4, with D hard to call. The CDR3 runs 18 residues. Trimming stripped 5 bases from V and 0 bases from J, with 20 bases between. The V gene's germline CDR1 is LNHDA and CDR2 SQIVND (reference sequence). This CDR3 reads CASSPYPLRLGAKNIQYF. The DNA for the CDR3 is TGTGCCAGTAGTCCGTATCCGTTGCGACTTGGAGCCAAAAACATTCAGTACTTC.

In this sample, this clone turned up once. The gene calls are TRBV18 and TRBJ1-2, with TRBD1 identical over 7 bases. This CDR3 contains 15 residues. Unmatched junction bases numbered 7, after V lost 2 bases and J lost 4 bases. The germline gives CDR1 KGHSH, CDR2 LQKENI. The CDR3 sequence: CASSPMKGDSYGYTF. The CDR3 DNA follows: TGTGCCAGCTCACCAATGAAAGGGGACAGCTATGGCTACACCTTC.

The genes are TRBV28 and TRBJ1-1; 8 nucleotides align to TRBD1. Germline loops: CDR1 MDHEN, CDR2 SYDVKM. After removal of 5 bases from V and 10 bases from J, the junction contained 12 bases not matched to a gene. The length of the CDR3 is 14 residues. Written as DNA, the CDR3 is TGTGCCAGCAGTCCATCTGGACAGGGTGCTAGAGCTTTCTTT. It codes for CASSPSGQGARAFF.

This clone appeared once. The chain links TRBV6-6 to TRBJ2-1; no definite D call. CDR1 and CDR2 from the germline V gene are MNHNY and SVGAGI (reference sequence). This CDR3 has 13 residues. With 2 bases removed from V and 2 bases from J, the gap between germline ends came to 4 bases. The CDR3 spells CASSYTAYNEQFF. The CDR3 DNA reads TGTGCCAGCAGTTACACCGCCTACAATGAGCAGTTCTTC.

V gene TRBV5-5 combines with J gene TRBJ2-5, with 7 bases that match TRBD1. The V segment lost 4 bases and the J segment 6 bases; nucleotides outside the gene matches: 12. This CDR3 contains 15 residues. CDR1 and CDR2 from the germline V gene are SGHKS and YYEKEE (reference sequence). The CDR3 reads CASSNDRVALKTQYF. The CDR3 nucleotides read TGTGCCAGCAGCAACGACAGGGTGGCCCTCAAGACCCAGTACTTC.

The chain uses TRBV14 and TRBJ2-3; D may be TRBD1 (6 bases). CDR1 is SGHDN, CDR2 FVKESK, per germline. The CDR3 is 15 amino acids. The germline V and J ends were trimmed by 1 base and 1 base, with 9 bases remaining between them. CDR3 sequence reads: CASSQAGARTDTQYF. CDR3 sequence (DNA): TGTGCCAGCAGCCAAGCAGGGGCCCGCACAGATACGCAGTATTTT.

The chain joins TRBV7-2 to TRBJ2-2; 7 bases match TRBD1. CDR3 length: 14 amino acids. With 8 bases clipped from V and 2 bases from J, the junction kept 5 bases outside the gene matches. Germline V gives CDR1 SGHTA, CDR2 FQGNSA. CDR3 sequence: CASQTGINTGELFF. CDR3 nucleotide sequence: TGTGCCAGCCAGACAGGGATCAACACCGGGGAGCTGTTTTTT.

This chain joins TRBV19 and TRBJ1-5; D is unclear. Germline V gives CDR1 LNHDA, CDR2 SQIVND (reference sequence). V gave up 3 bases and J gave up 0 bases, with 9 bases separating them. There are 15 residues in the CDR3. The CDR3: CASSIMDSSNQPQHF. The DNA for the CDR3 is TGTGCCAGTAGTATTATGGACTCTAGCAATCAGCCCCAGCATTTT.

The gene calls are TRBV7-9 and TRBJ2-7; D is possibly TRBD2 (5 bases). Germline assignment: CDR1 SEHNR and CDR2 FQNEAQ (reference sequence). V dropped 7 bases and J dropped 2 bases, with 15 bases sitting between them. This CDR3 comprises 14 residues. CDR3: CASTRGQEAYEQYF. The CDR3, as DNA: TGTGCCAGCACCCGCGGGCAGGAGGCCTACGAGCAGTACTTC.

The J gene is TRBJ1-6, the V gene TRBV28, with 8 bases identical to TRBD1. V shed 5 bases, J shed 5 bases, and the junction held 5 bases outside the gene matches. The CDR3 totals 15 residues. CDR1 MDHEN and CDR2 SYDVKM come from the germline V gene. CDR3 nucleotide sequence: TGTGCCAGCAGTGGCGGACAGGGCCATAATTCACCCCTCCACTTT. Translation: CASSGGQGHNSPLHF.

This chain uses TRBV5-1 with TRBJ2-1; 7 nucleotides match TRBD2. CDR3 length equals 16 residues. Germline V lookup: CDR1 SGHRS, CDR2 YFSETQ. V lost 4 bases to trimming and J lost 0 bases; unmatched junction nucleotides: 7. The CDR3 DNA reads TGCGCCAGCAGCCCGGGAGGAGGCCTCTCCTACAATGAGCAGTTCTTC. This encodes CASSPGGGLSYNEQFF.

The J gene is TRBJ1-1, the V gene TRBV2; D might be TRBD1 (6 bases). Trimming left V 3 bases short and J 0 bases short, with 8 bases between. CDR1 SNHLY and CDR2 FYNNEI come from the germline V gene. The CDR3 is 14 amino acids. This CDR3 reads CASSEDSMNTEAFF. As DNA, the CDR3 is TGTGCCAGCAGTGAGGACAGCATGAACACTGAAGCTTTCTTT.

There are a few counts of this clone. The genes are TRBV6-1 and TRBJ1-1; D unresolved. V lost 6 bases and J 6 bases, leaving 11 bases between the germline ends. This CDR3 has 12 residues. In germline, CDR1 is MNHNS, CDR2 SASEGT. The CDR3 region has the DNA TGTGCCAGCAGCTGGTATTCGGCTGAAGCTTTCTTT. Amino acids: CASSWYSAEAFF.

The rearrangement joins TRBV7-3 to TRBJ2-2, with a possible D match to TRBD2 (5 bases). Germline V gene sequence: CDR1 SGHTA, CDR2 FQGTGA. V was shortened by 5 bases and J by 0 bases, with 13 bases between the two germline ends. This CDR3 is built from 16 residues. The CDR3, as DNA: TGTGCCAGCAGCCGAGAGCGGAACACGAACACCGGGGAGCTGTTTTTT. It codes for CASSRERNTNTGELFF.

The CDR3: CASSQDFRGSDTQYF. The CDR3 DNA reads as TGTGCCAGCAGCCAAGATTTCAGGGGATCAGATACGCAGTATTTT. The rearrangement links TRBV14 to TRBJ2-3; possible D gene TRBD1, 6 bases. CDR3 size: 15 residues. The germline V gene encodes CDR1 SGHDN and CDR2 FVKESK. V lost 0 bases to trimming and J lost 4 bases, with 11 bases between them.

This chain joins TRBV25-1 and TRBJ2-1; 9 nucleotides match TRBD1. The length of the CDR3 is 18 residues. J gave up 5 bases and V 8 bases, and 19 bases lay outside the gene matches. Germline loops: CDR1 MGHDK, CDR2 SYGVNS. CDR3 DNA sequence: TGTGCCAGCCAAGGAAGACAGGGGGTCATATCGACCCACAATGAGCAGTTCTTC. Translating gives CASQGRQGVISTHNEQFF.

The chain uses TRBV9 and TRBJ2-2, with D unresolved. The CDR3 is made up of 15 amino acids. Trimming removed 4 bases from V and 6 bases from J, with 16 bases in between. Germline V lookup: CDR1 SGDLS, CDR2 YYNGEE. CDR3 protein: CASSTSGPRAGELFF. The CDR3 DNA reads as TGTGCCAGCAGCACTTCTGGACCTAGAGCCGGGGAGCTGTTTTTT.

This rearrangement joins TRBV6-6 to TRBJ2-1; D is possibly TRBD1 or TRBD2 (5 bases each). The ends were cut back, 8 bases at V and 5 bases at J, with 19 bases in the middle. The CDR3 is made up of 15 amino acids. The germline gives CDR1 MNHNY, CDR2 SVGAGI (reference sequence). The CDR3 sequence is CASSPGRQRNNEQFF. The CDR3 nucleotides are TGTGCCAGCTCGCCGGGGAGACAGCGCAACAATGAGCAGTTCTTC.

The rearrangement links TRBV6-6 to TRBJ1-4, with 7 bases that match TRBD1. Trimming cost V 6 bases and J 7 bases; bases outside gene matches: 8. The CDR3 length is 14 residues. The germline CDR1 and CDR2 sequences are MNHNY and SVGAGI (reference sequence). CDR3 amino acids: CASSAGTVSEKLFF. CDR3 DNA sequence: TGTGCCAGCAGCGCCGGGACAGTCTCTGAAAAACTGTTTTTT.